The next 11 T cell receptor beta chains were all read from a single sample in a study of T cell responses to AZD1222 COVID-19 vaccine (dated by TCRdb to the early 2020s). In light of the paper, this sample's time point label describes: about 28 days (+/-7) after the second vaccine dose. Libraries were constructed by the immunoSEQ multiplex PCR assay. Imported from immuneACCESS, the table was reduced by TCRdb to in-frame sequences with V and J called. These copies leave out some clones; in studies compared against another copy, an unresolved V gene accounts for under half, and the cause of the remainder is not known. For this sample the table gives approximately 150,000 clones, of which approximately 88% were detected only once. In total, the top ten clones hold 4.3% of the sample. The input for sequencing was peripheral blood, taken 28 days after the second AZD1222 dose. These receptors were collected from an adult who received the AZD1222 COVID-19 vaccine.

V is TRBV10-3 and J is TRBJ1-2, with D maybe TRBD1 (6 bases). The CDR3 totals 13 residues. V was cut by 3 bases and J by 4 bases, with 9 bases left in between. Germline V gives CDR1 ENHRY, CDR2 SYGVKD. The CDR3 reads CAISDGGLYGYTF. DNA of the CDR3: TGTGCCATCAGTGATGGGGGCCTCTATGGCTACACCTTC.

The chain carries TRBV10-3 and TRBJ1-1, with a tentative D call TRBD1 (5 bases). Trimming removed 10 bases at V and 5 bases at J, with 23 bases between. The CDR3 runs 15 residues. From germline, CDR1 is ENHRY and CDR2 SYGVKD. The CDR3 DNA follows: TGTGCCACATTCCCCGGGGGGGGAGTTGGGACTGAAGCTTTCTTT. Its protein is CATFPGGGVGTEAFF.

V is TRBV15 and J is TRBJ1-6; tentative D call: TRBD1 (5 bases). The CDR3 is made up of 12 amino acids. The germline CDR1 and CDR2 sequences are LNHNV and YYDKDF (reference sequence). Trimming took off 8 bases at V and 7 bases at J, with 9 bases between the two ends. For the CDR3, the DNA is TGTGCCACCCGGGGACCGAATTCACCCCTCCACTTT. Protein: CATRGPNSPLHF.

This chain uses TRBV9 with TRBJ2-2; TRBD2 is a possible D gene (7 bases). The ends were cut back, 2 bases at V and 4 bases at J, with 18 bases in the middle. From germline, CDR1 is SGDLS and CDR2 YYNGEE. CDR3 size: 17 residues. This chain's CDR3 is CASSVHRGGVVTGELFF. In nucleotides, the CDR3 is TGTGCCAGCAGCGTCCATAGGGGGGGCGTTGTCACCGGGGAGCTGTTTTTT.

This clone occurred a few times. CDR3 amino acids: CASSPPYSTNTGELFF. Written as DNA, the CDR3 is TGTGCCAGCTCACCACCCTACAGTACGAACACCGGGGAGCTGTTTTTT. This chain connects TRBV18 to TRBJ2-2; D uncertain. With 0 bases removed from V and 0 bases from J, the gap between germline ends came to 8 bases. The CDR3 covers 16 residues. Germline V gene lookup returns CDR1 KGHSH and CDR2 LQKENI.

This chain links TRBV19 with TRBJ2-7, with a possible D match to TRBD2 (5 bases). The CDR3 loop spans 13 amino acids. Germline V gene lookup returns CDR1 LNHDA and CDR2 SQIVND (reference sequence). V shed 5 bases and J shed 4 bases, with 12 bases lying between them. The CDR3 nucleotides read TGTGCCAGTAGTCGGGAAAGGGCGTACGAGCAGTACTTC. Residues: CASSRERAYEQYF.

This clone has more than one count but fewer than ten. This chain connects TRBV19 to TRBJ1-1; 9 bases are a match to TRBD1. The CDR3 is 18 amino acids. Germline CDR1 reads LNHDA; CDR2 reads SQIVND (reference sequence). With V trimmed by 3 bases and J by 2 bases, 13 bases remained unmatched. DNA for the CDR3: TGTGCCAGTAGTATTCGGCCCAAACCGGGACAGGGCAACACTGAAGCTTTCTTT. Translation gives CASSIRPKPGQGNTEAFF. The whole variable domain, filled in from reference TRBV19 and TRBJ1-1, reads DGGITQSPKYLFRKEGQNVTLSCEQNLNHDAMYWYRQDPGQGLRLIYYSQIVNDFQKGDIAEGYSVSREKKESFPLTVTSAQKNPTAFYLCASSIRPKPGQGNTEAFFGQGTRLTVV.

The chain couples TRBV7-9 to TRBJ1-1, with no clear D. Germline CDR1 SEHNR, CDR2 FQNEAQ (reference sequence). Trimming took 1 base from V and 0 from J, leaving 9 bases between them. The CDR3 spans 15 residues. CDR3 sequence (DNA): TGTGCCAGCAGCTTAGTGGTCGACCTGAACACTGAAGCTTTCTTT. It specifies CASSLVVDLNTEAFF.

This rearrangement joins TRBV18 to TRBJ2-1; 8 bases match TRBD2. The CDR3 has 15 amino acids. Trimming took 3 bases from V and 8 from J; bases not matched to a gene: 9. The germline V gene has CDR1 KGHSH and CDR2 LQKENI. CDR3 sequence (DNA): TGTGCCAGCTCACCGCTAGGACTAGCTGTCGATGAGCAGTTCTTC. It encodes CASSPLGLAVDEQFF.

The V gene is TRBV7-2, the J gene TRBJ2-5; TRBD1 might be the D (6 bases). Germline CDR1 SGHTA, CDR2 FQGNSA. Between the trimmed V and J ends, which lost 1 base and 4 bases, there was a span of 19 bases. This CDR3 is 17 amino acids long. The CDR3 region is CASSLVFWGRGGETQYF. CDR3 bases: TGTGCCAGCAGCTTAGTTTTCTGGGGGCGAGGAGGAGAGACCCAGTACTTC.

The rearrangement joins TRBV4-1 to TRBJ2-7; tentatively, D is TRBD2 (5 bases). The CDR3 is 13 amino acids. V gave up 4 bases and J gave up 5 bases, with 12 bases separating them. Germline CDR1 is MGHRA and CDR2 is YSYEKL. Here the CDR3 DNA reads TGCGCCAGCAGCCGAGGAGGACGGGACGAGCAGTACTTC. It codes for CASSRGGRDEQYF.